This T cell receptor (beta chain) was observed in a study of blood T cell repertoires in COVID-19. Study summary: In each case, the material was cDNA or gDNA derived from T cells, B-cell-depleted T cells, or PBMCs.

Only in-frame clones appear in the TCRdb table, and some are missing; sequencing was by immunoSEQ multiplex PCR. The sample carries over 150,000 clones, about nine tenths recorded once. The origin of this receptor is a man in his late teens or twenties with acute or convalescent COVID-19. Sequencing was performed on peripheral blood.

The CDR3 loop is CASSLAGFYGYTF. CDR3 bases: TGTGCCAGCAGCTTGGCAGGATTCTATGGCTACACCTTC. This chain uses TRBV5-5 with TRBJ1-2; D gene uncertain. Germline CDR1 and CDR2: SGHKS and YYEKEE (reference sequence). The CDR3 loop spans 13 amino acids. Trimming took off 0 bases at V and 4 bases at J, with 7 bases between the two ends.